This T cell receptor (beta chain) was identified during a study of T cell responses to AZD1222 COVID-19 vaccine (dated by TCRdb to the early 2020s). The study in broad terms: Because spike-specific TCR depth and breadth did not differ between the two schedules, AZD1222 recipients who got a second dose at roughly 4 weeks were pooled with those who got a second dose at roughly 12 weeks. A total of 233 trial participants underwent TCR sequencing, of whom under 220 had received two doses of AZD1222 and 26 had received two doses of the MenACWY control vaccine. Trial participants were enrolled by age into subgroups of 18-55, 56-69 and 70-plus years, and around 150, 28 and 57 TCR-sequenced participants, respectively, were included in these subgroups. What the work shows at the level of the full study, not this receptor alone: A significant rise in spike-specific TCR breadth and depth was observed after two AZD1222 doses relative to day 0 and relative to MenACWY recipients. Reportedly, almost half of the unique spike-specific TCRs recognized epitopes lying outside the regions that are mutated in the B.1.351 and B.1.1.7 variants. Vaccine-associated CD4 TCRs spanned the whole spike protein, with dominant responses in regions 160-218 and 743-854. Conclusions about previously exposed vaccinees were limited because only five to seven AZD1222 recipients were SARS-CoV-2 seropositive at baseline. In the small 56-69-year group, the increase in depth fell short of significance, most likely because of low power. Participants were mostly white British, with more females than males. The authors suggested clonal diversity may have been underestimated. Because no day 14 peak-response samples were available, the repertoires could be characterized only after the peak T cell response.

The CDR3 regions of human TCRbeta chains were subjected to immunosequencing. In the source study's methods: TCRs in the repertoires were matched against a reference library of SARS-CoV-2-specific TCRs that had been generated with the MIRA antigen-specificity platform. Breadth was defined as the fraction of unique TCRs that were SARS-CoV-2-associated. Depth was defined as the fraction of total T cells that were SARS-CoV-2-associated. Using the MIRA data, each spike-specific TCR was mapped to the spike region that the TCR reacts to and placed in a CD4 or CD8 class. Log10-transformed breadth and depth values were compared by one-way ANOVA with Sidak's multiple comparisons tests. This immuneACCESS table, as held by TCRdb, lists in-frame sequences with V and J called but not all clones. Of the missing ones, under half trace to an unresolved V gene in checked studies; the others have no known cause. The V and J calls and clone size were taken over from that table, and D and trimming were inferred from the DNA. The sample contains about 68,000 clones, approximately 90% of them found a single time. The ten largest clonotypes hold more than 2% of the sample.

Comment on this clone: Its antigen is still unknown. Base-call qualities are not available, and no considerably larger clone is one nucleotide away.

The sample's time point label, decoded: baseline before first vaccination. Vaccinee samples were obtained from the UK trials COV001 and COV002, which included a single-blind randomized controlled phase 2/3 trial of AZD1222 (ChAdOx1 nCoV-19) in healthy adults. For TCRbeta chain sequencing, PBMC samples were collected from trial participants at day 0 and at day 28 after the second dose. The germline V gene (reference sequence) gives CDR1 as SGHNT and CDR2 as YYREEE. CDR3 length: 12 amino acids, cysteine to phenylalanine. CDR3 DNA is the only sequence kept; it has 36 bases, read in frame from the first base. The germline ends are 8 bases apart after V is trimmed by 1 base and J by 6 bases.

The chain employs TRBV5-4 and TRBJ2-7, with no reliable assignment of the D segment. The sequencing used peripheral blood, collected on day 0 of AZD1222 vaccination. This clonotype originated in an adult in good health. The bases are TGTGCCAGCAGCTTGAGGGCAGCCGAGCAGTACTTC. It encodes CASSLRAAEQYF.